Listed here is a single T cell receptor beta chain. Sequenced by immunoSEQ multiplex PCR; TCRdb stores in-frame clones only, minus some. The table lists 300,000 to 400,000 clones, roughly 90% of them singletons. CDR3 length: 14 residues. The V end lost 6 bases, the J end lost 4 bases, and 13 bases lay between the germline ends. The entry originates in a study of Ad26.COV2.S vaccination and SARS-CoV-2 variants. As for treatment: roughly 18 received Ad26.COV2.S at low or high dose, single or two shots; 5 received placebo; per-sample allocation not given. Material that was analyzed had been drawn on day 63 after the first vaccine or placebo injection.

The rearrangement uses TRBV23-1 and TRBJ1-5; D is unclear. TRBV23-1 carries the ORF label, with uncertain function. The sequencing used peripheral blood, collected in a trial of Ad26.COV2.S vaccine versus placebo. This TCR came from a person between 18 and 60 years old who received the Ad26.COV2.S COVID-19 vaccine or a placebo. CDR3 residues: CASRGRLSNQPQHF. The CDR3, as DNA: TGCGCCAGCAGGGGTAGGCTTTCTAATCAGCCCCAGCATTTT.